The TCR beta chain under discussion was sequenced for a study of blood T cell repertoires in COVID-19. Background on the study: COVID-19 samples, acute and convalescent, were from the United States, Italy and Spain. PBMCs, B-cell-depleted T cells, or T cells provided the cDNA or gDNA that made up the material.

Original processing notes: Reference gene primers were amplified, and this amplification served to estimate nucleated cell counts. Libraries were prepared by immunoSEQ multiplex PCR; TCRdb keeps only in-frame clonotypes and omits some of them. Clonal size and the V and J genes are those of that table, whereas D and trimming came from the DNA. In the table there are some 160,000 clones, 80% of which are singletons. V was clipped by 3 bases and J by 4 bases; unmatched bases: 3. This CDR3 is 14 amino acids long. Germline V gene lookup returns CDR1 LNHNV and CDR2 YYDKDF (reference sequence). V gene TRBV15 combines with J gene TRBJ1-1; 9 nucleotides align to TRBD1. The sequencing input was peripheral blood. The TCR sequence derives from a man in his 70s with active or convalescent COVID-19. CDR3 DNA sequence: TGTGCCACCAGCAGCTGGACAGGGGTCACTGAAGCTTTCTTT. This translates into CATSSWTGVTEAFF.